These 5 T cell receptor beta chains were sequenced from one sample in a study of control samples from healthy donors and cancer patients. TCRdb's table, derived via immunoSEQ multiplex PCR, lists solely in-frame clones and lacks some. The sample has about 89,000 clones, about 85% seen once. Sequenced input: blood. These receptors came from a middle-aged woman in good health.

This clone appeared once. The rearrangement links TRBV4-3 to TRBJ1-6; D is ambiguous. CDR1 LGHNA and CDR2 YSLEER come from the germline V gene. The CDR3 is 14 amino acids. V gave up 2 bases and J gave up 6 bases, with 8 bases separating them. In nucleotides, the CDR3 is TGCGCCAGCAGCCAATGGGGTAGTAATTCACCCCTCCACTTT. Translated, it gives CASSQWGSNSPLHF.

The gene calls are TRBV5-1 and TRBJ1-6; TRBD1 aligns across 7 bases. CDR3 length: 16 amino acids. Germline CDR1 and CDR2: SGHRS and YFSETQ. The J segment lost 5 bases and the V segment lost 3 bases, leaving 8 bases of the junction unmatched. CDR3 DNA sequence: TGCGCCAGCAGCTGGGGGCCGGGACAGCATAATTCACCCCTCCACTTT. It is translated as CASSWGPGQHNSPLHF.

The chain combines TRBV30 with TRBJ1-2; perhaps TRBD1 as D (6 bases). This CDR3 is 14 amino acids long. V lost 6 bases and J lost 4, with 18 bases in between. Germline V lookup: CDR1 GTSNPN, CDR2 SVGIG (reference sequence). CDR3 DNA: TGTGCCTGTCCCCGGGGGGGGCAGCGCTATGGCTACACCTTC. Translated, it gives CACPRGGQRYGYTF.

This chain joins TRBV18 and TRBJ2-7, with TRBD1 as a possible D gene (6 bases). V was pared by 5 bases and J by 1 base, with 15 bases between. Germline loops: CDR1 KGHSH, CDR2 LQKENI. The CDR3 runs to 15 residues. Written as DNA, the CDR3 is TGTGCCAGCTCAGGTGCCGGGACACGATCCTACGAGCAGTACTTC. As protein: CASSGAGTRSYEQYF.

This clone was recorded once. V is TRBV24-1 and J is TRBJ2-7; possibly TRBD1 for D (8 bases). V lost 5 bases and J 4 bases, leaving 17 bases between the germline ends. The CDR3 consists of 15 residues. Germline CDR1 reads KGHDR; CDR2 reads SFDVKD. The CDR3 here is CATSGYRGGRYEQYF. In DNA, the CDR3 is TGTGCCACCAGTGGTTACAGGGGGGGACGTTACGAGCAGTACTTC.